This T cell receptor beta chain was profiled in a study of blood T cell repertoires in COVID-19. The overall study: Acute and convalescent COVID-19 specimens originated in the United States, Italy and Spain. The analysed material was cDNA or gDNA that came from T cells, B-cell-depleted T cells, or PBMCs.

The V end lost 7 bases, the J end lost 8 bases, and 20 bases lay between the germline ends. The CDR3 consists of 14 residues. The germline V gene has CDR1 MDHEN and CDR2 SYDVKM. It was during active infection that Seattle patients were enrolled and then longitudinally followed. Sequencing used immunoSEQ multiplex PCR; TCRdb keeps in-frame clones, though not all of them. Of some 170,000 clones in the sample, about four fifths were seen once. This sequence originates from a woman in her thirties or forties with COVID-19, enrolled during active disease. Sequenced material: peripheral blood. V gene TRBV28 combines with J gene TRBJ1-2; D possibly corresponds to TRBD1 (6 bases). CDR3 residues: CASKKQASGGGYTF. The DNA of the CDR3 is TGTGCCAGCAAGAAACAGGCGAGCGGGGGCGGCTACACCTTC.